The 7 T cell receptor beta chains below come from one sample, sequenced in a study of T-cell memory formation after mild COVID-19. TCRdb reprocessed the 5' RACE reads with MiXCR, giving one entry per CDR3 protein. This sample has about 140,000 distinct CDR3 sequences, with about 14% found just once. The specimen sequenced was PBMCs or a T cell subset sorted from them (not recorded which). The receptors come from an adult woman who had mild COVID-19 (a few samples of this study predate the infection). Cell type and time point are not known.

V is TRBV18 and J is TRBJ1-1; maybe TRBD1 (6 bases). Germline V gene lookup returns CDR1 KGHSH and CDR2 LQKENI. Deletions cut 3 bases from V and 0 bases from J, with 8 bases between. This CDR3 spans 14 amino acids. As DNA, the CDR3 is TGTGCCAGCTCACCGGGACACCTGAACACTGAAGCTTTCTTT. Protein: CASSPGHLNTEAFF.

CDR3 DNA sequence: TGCAGCGTTGAAGGTACCCGCGAGGAGACCCAGTACTTC. Its protein product is CSVEGTREETQYF. The chain has TRBV29-1 and TRBJ2-5; no clear D. V lost 1 base to trimming and J lost 5 bases, with 11 bases between them. Germline V gene data show CDR1 as SQVTM and CDR2 as ANQGSEA. The CDR3 loop spans 13 amino acids.

This clonotype was detected only a few times. The chain couples TRBV5-4 to TRBJ2-2; tentatively, D is TRBD1 (5 bases). This CDR3 spans 16 amino acids. With 6 bases removed from V and 0 bases from J, the gap between germline ends came to 15 bases. Germline assignment: CDR1 SGHNT and CDR2 YYREEE (reference sequence). DNA for the CDR3: TGTGCCAGCACACGATCAGGGTTCGCGAACACCGGGGAGCTGTTTTTT. Translating gives CASTRSGFANTGELFF.

Many counts were recorded for this clonotype. J is TRBJ2-7 and V is TRBV30; 7 bases are shared with TRBD1. From germline, CDR1 is GTSNPN and CDR2 SVGIG (reference sequence). The CDR3 length is 15 residues. Trimming removed 6 bases from V and 5 bases from J; junction bases left unmatched: 16. The CDR3 here is CACKVLDRFGDEQYF. DNA for the CDR3: TGTGCCTGCAAAGTTTTGGACAGGTTTGGCGACGAGCAGTACTTC.

This clonotype was seen a few times. The chain uses TRBV4-3 and TRBJ2-5; the D is unclear. Germline V CDR1 and CDR2: LGHNA, YSLEER. The V gene lost 2 bases and the J gene lost 5 bases, with 9 bases spanning the gap. The CDR3 length is 13 residues. CDR3 DNA sequence: TGCGCCAGCAGCCAACACGTGTGGGAGACCCAGTACTTC. Its protein is CASSQHVWETQYF.

This clonotype was seen more than once but under ten times. The rearrangement links TRBV4-1 to TRBJ2-5; 12 positions agree with TRBD2. CDR3 length: 16 residues. Per germline, CDR1 MGHRA and CDR2 YSYEKL. Germline trimming cut 1 base from V and 3 bases from J; bases unmatched to any gene: 3. CDR3 region: CASSQGLAGVKETQYF. DNA of the CDR3: TGCGCCAGCAGCCAAGGACTAGCGGGGGTCAAAGAGACCCAGTACTTC.

The gene calls are TRBV9 and TRBJ2-1; D gene uncertain. From germline, CDR1 is SGDLS and CDR2 YYNGEE. Trimming removed 5 bases from V and 7 bases from J, with 10 bases in between. CDR3 size: 12 residues. In nucleotides, the CDR3 is TGTGCCAGCAGTGATTTCAGGAATGAGCAGTTCTTC. Translating gives CASSDFRNEQFF.